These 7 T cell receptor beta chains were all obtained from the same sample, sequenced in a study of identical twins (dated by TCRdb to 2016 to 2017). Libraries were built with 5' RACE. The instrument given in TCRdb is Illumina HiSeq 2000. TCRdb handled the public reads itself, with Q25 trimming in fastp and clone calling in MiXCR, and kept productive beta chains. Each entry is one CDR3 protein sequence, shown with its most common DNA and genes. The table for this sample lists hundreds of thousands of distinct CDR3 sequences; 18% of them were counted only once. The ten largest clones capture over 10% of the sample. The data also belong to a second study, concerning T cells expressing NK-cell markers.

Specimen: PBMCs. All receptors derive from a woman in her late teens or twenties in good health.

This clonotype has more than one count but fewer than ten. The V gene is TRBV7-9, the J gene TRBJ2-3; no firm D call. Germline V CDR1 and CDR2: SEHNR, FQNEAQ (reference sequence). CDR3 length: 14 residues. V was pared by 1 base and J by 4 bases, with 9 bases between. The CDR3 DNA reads TGTGCCAGCAGCTTAGGGAATCGGGCAGATACGCAGTATTTT. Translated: CASSLGNRADTQYF. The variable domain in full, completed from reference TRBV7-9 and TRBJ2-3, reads DTGVSQNPRHKITKRGQNVTFRCDPISEHNRLYWYRQTLGQGPEFLTYFQNEAQLEKSRLLSDRFSAERPKGSFSTLEIQRTEQGDSAMYLCASSLGNRADTQYFGPGTRLTVL.

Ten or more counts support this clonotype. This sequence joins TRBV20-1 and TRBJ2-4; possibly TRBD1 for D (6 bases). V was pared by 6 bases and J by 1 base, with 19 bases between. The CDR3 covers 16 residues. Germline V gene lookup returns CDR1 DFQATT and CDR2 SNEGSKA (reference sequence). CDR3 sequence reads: CSATDRIEVAKNIQYF. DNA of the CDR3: TGCAGTGCCACCGACAGGATCGAAGTGGCCAAAAACATTCAGTACTTC.

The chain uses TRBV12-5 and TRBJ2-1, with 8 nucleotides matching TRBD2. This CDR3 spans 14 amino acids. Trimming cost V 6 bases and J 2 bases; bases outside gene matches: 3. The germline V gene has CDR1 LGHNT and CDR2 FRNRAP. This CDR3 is CASGSGLAYNEQFF. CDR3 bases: TGTGCTAGTGGGTCGGGACTAGCCTACAATGAGCAGTTCTTC.

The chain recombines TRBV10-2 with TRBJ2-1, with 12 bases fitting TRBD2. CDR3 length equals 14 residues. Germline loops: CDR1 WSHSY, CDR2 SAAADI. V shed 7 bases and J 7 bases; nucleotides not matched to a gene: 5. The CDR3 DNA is TGCGCCAGCATGCTAGCGGGGGGGTGGAATGAGCAGTTCTTC. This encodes CASMLAGGWNEQFF.

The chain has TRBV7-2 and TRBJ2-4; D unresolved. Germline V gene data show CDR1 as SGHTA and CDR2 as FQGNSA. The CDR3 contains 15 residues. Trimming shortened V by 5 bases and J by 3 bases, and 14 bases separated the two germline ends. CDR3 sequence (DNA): TGTGCCAGCAGCCTCCCCCAGCGACACAAAAACATTCAGTACTTC. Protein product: CASSLPQRHKNIQYF.

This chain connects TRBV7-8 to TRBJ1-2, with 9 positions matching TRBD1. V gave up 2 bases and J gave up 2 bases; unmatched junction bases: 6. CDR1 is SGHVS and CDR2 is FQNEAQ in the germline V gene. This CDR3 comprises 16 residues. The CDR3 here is CASSLNPGQGNYGYTF. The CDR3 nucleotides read TGTGCCAGCAGCTTAAACCCCGGACAGGGGAACTATGGCTACACCTTC.

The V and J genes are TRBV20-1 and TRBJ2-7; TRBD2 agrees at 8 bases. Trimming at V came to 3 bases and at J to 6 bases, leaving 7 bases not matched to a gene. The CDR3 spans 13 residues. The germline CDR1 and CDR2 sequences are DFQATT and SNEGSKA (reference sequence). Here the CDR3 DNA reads TGCAGTGCTAGCTCGGGGGGGAATGGCGAGCAGTACTTC. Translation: CSASSGGNGEQYF.